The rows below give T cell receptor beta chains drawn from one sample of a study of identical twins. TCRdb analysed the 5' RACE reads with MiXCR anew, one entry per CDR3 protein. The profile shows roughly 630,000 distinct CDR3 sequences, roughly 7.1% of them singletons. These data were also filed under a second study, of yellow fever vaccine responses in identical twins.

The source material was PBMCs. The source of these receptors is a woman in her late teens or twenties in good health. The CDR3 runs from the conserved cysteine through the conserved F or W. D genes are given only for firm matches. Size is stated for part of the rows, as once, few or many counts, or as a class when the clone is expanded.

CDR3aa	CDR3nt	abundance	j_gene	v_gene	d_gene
CASSSGPRMELFF	TGTGCCAGCAGCTCCGGGCCACGCATGGAACTGTTTTTT	few	TRBJ1-4	TRBV5-5	.
CASSLRPALEKLFF	TGTGCCAGCAGTTTGCGACCGGCACTCGAAAAACTGTTTTTT	many	TRBJ1-4	TRBV27	.
CASSSWTSGNNEQFF	TGTGCCAGCAGCTCCTGGACTAGCGGAAACAATGAGCAGTTCTTC	few	TRBJ2-1	TRBV7-2	TRBD2
CASSDHPGDTQYF	TGTGCCAGCAGTGACCACCCCGGGGATACGCAGTATTTT	.	TRBJ2-3	TRBV6-4	.
CACCQDKISGGPSTGELFF	TGTGCCTGCTGCCAAGACAAGATTAGCGGGGGACCGAGCACCGGGGAGCTGTTTTTT	.	TRBJ2-2	TRBV7-4	TRBD2
CASTPLWTLTGGSGNTIYF	TGTGCCAGCACCCCTTTATGGACATTGACAGGGGGCTCTGGAAACACCATATATTTT	.	TRBJ1-3	TRBV12-3/TRBV12-4	TRBD1
CASSLSGTSGIGEQFF	TGTGCCAGCAGCTTATCCGGGACTAGCGGGATCGGTGAGCAGTTCTTC	few	TRBJ2-1	TRBV7-6	TRBD2
CASSPRDKVTGELFF	TGTGCCAGCAGTCCCCGGGACAAGGTCACCGGGGAGCTGTTTTTT	many	TRBJ2-2	TRBV28	.
CAIWGDGYTF	TGTGCCATCTGGGGGGATGGCTACACCTTC	.	TRBJ1-2	TRBV10-3	.
CASSLWGSTEAFF	TGTGCCAGCAGCTTGTGGGGTAGCACTGAAGCTTTCTTT	few	TRBJ1-1	TRBV5-6	.
CSVVGPSGREVRDTQYF	TGCAGCGTTGTAGGCCCTAGTGGTCGGGAGGTGAGAGATACGCAGTATTTT	many	TRBJ2-3	TRBV29-1	TRBD2
CSARSGQGYSPLHF	TGCAGTGCTAGATCGGGACAGGGTTATTCACCCCTCCACTTT	.	TRBJ1-6	TRBV20-1	TRBD1
CASSQQGLAGTNEQFF	TGTGCCAGCAGTCAACAGGGACTAGCGGGAACCAATGAGCAGTTCTTC	.	TRBJ2-1	TRBV6-1	TRBD2
CAARTNTEAFF	TGTGCAGCAAGAACAAACACTGAAGCTTTCTTT	few	TRBJ1-1	TRBV2	.
CASGLVAFSEQYF	TGTGCTAGTGGTTTGGTAGCGTTCTCCGAGCAGTACTTC	few	TRBJ2-7	TRBV12-5	.
CASSQNSWDTDTQYF	TGTGCCAGCAGCCAAAACAGCTGGGACACAGATACGCAGTATTTT	few	TRBJ2-3	TRBV3-1	.
CASSLGPGQGAWETQYF	TGTGCCAGCAGCTTGGGACCGGGCCAGGGGGCTTGGGAGACCCAGTACTTC	few	TRBJ2-5	TRBV7-6	TRBD1
CASSPGQGFTQYF	TGTGCCAGTAGTCCGGGACAGGGGTTTACTCAGTACTTC	many	TRBJ2-4	TRBV19	TRBD1
CASSEEESQPQHF	TGTGCCAGCAGTGAAGAGGAGTCTCAGCCCCAGCATTTT	many	TRBJ1-5	TRBV2	.
CSARDETRDGTYNEQFF	TGCAGTGCTAGAGATGAGACAAGGGACGGGACCTACAATGAGCAGTTCTTC	few	TRBJ2-1	TRBV20-1	.
CASSPSASQETQYF	TGTGCCAGCAGCCCCTCAGCGAGCCAAGAGACCCAGTACTTC	few	TRBJ2-5	TRBV7-3	.
CAITGGDSKNTEAFF	TGTGCCATCACCGGGGGGGACAGCAAGAACACTGAAGCTTTCTTT	.	TRBJ1-1	TRBV10-3	TRBD1
CASSQAGTSGKETQYF	TGCGCCAGCAGCCAAGCCGGGACTAGCGGTAAAGAGACCCAGTACTTC	.	TRBJ2-5	TRBV5-1	TRBD2
CASSQGGSGGRENEQFF	TGTGCCAGCAGCCAGGGGGGCTCAGGGGGGAGGGAGAATGAGCAGTTCTTC	few	TRBJ2-1	TRBV4-2	.
CASSRTLRGTLSTDTQYF	TGCGCCAGCAGCCGAACACTCCGGGGCACCCTTAGCACAGATACGCAGTATTTT	few	TRBJ2-3	TRBV5-1	.
CAISDWDNEQFF	TGTGCCATCAGTGATTGGGACAATGAGCAGTTCTTC	few	TRBJ2-1	TRBV10-3	.
CASSSRDRGSSEQYF	TGTGCCAGCAGCTCCCGGGACAGGGGTTCTTCCGAGCAGTACTTC	few	TRBJ2-7	TRBV13	TRBD1
CASSLGGHSRETQYF	TGTGCCAGCAGTTTAGGGGGACATTCAAGAGAGACCCAGTACTTC	.	TRBJ2-5	TRBV12-3/TRBV12-4	.
CAIRDRGQAGELFF	TGTGCCATCAGGGACAGGGGGCAGGCCGGGGAGCTGTTTTTT	.	TRBJ2-2	TRBV10-3	TRBD1
CASSLEGVSPLHF	TGCGCCAGCAGCTTGGAGGGAGTTTCACCCCTCCACTTT	few	TRBJ1-6	TRBV5-1	.
CASSLSGANSPLHF	TGCGCCAGCAGCTTGTCCGGAGCCAATTCACCCCTCCACTTT	many	TRBJ1-6	TRBV5-1	.
CASSLGQGQAKNIQYF	TGTGCCAGCAGTTTAGGACAGGGACAAGCCAAAAACATTCAGTACTTC	.	TRBJ2-4	TRBV28	TRBD1
CASSPQAGDRNEQFF	TGTGCCAGCAGCCCCCAGGCGGGAGACCGGAATGAGCAGTTCTTC	.	TRBJ2-1	TRBV7-3	TRBD2
CASSPFQGSGNTIYF	TGTGCCAGCAGCCCCTTTCAGGGTTCGGGAAACACCATATATTTT	.	TRBJ1-3	TRBV7-2	.
CASSGPRSAYNEQFF	TGCGCCAGCAGCGGTCCCAGGTCGGCCTACAATGAGCAGTTCTTC	.	TRBJ2-1	TRBV5-1	.
CASSNQRGDNEQFF	TGTGCCAGCAGTAACCAACGGGGGGACAATGAGCAGTTCTTC	.	TRBJ2-1	TRBV6-2/TRBV6-3	TRBD2
CATSDTVQETQYF	TGTGCCACCAGTGACACCGTCCAAGAGACCCAGTACTTC	few	TRBJ2-5	TRBV24-1	.
CASSLGTNYGYTF	TGTGCCAGCAGCTTAGGCACTAACTATGGCTACACCTTC	many	TRBJ1-2	TRBV11-2	.
CSARGIRDPANTGELFF	TGCAGTGCTAGAGGGATCAGGGATCCTGCGAACACCGGGGAGCTGTTTTTT	.	TRBJ2-2	TRBV20-1	.
CSAFSHSYNEQFF	TGCAGTGCTTTTAGCCACTCCTACAATGAGCAGTTCTTC	many	TRBJ2-1	TRBV20-1	.
CSVLQGLGEAFF	TGCAGCGTGTTACAGGGGCTCGGTGAAGCTTTCTTT	many	TRBJ1-1	TRBV29-1	TRBD1
CASSLSGPLPYEQYF	TGTGCCAGCAGTTTATCCGGACCCCTACCCTACGAGCAGTACTTC	.	TRBJ2-7	TRBV27	.
CASSRHARSVNEQFF	TGTGCCAGCAGCCGTCATGCGAGGTCGGTCAATGAGCAGTTCTTC	few	TRBJ2-1	TRBV7-8	.
CASSLVLLRQGDGNTIYF	TGCGCCAGCAGCTTGGTTCTTTTGCGGCAGGGGGATGGAAACACCATATATTTT	many	TRBJ1-3	TRBV5-1	TRBD1
CSVESDGTSGGAFGELFF	TGCAGCGTTGAATCTGACGGGACTAGCGGGGGGGCGTTTGGGGAGCTGTTTTTT	few	TRBJ2-2	TRBV29-1	TRBD2
CASSVRSGGATEAFF	TGTGCCAGCAGCGTCCGGTCAGGGGGCGCGACTGAAGCTTTCTTT	many	TRBJ1-1	TRBV7-9	TRBD1
CASGGGGSSYNEQFF	TGCGCCAGCGGAGGGGGGGGCAGCTCCTACAATGAGCAGTTCTTC	.	TRBJ2-1	TRBV5-1	.
CASSLSQGDGNEQFF	TGCGCCAGCAGCTTAAGTCAGGGTGATGGGAATGAGCAGTTCTTC	few	TRBJ2-1	TRBV5-1	.
CASSSQPNYGYTF	TGTGCCAGCAGTTCTCAACCGAACTATGGCTACACCTTC	many	TRBJ1-2	TRBV27	.
CASSEGTSAYNEQFF	TGTGCCAGCAGTGAGGGGACTAGCGCTTACAATGAGCAGTTCTTC	.	TRBJ2-1	TRBV6-4	TRBD2
CSALGPRSVEQFF	TGCAGTGCCCTGGGCCCAAGGTCGGTTGAGCAGTTCTTC	.	TRBJ2-1	TRBV20-1	.
CASSSSGRANTGELFF	TGTGCCAGCAGTTCTAGCGGGAGGGCAAACACCGGGGAGCTGTTTTTT	few	TRBJ2-2	TRBV7-9	TRBD2
CASVGGRTDTQYF	TGTGCCAGCGTGGGGGGAAGAACAGATACGCAGTATTTT	few	TRBJ2-3	TRBV2	.
CASSPGLAGGSRRENEQFF	TGCGCCAGCAGCCCAGGACTAGCGGGGGGAAGTAGGAGGGAGAATGAGCAGTTCTTC	few	TRBJ2-1	TRBV5-1	TRBD2
CASSLLTATYEQYF	TGCGCCAGCAGCTTGCTGACAGCTACCTACGAGCAGTACTTC	.	TRBJ2-7	TRBV5-1	.
CASSLGTPGEQFF	TGTGCCAGCAGTTTAGGGACCCCCGGGGAGCAGTTCTTC	many	TRBJ2-1	TRBV12-3/TRBV12-4	.
CATSDRTSGSHNEQFF	TGTGCCACCAGTGATCGGACTAGCGGGAGTCACAATGAGCAGTTCTTC	.	TRBJ2-1	TRBV24-1	TRBD2
CASSPIGYPEAFF	TGTGCCAGCAGCCCAATTGGTTACCCTGAAGCTTTCTTT	many	TRBJ1-1	TRBV12-3/TRBV12-4	.
CASSLGQGVITEAFF	TGCGCCAGCAGCTTGGGGCAGGGGGTGATCACTGAAGCTTTCTTT	many	TRBJ1-1	TRBV5-1	TRBD1
CATSRDLAWNTEAFF	TGTGCCACCAGCAGAGATCTGGCATGGAACACTGAAGCTTTCTTT	many	TRBJ1-1	TRBV15	.